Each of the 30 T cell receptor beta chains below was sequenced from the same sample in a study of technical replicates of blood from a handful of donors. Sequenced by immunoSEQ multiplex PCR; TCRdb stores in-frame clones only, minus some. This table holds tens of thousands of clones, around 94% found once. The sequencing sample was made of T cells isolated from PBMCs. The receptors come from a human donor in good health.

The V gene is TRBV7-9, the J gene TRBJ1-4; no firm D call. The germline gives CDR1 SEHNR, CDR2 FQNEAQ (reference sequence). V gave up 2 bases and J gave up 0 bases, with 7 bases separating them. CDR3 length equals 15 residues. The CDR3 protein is CASSLIAATNEKLFF. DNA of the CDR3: TGTGCCAGCAGCTTAATAGCGGCAACTAATGAAAAACTGTTTTTT.

The CDR3 nucleotides read TGTGCCAGCAGCCCGGGGGGGGCAAATGAGCAGTTCTTC. Amino acids: CASSPGGANEQFF. The chain carries TRBV14 and TRBJ2-1; 8 bases are shared with TRBD2. The CDR3 has 13 residues. V shed 4 bases, J shed 7 bases, and the junction held 3 bases outside the gene matches. CDR1 and CDR2 from the germline V gene are SGHDN and FVKESK.

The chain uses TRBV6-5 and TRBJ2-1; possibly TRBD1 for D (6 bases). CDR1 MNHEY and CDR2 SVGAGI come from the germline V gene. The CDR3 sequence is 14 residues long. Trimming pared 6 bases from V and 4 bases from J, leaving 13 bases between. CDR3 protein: CASSTITGYNEQFF. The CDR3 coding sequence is TGTGCCAGCAGCACAATTACAGGGTACAATGAGCAGTTCTTC.

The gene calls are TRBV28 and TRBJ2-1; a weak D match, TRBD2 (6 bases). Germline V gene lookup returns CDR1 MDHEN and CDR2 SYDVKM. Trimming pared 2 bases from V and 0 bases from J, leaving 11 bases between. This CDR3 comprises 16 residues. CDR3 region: CASSLIAASSYNEQFF. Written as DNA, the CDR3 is TGTGCCAGCAGTTTAATAGCGGCGAGCTCCTACAATGAGCAGTTCTTC.

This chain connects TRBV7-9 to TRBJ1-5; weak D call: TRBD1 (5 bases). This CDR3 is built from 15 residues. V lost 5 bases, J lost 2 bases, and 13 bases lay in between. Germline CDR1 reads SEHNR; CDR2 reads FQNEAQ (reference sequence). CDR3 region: CASSPGRVGNQPQHF. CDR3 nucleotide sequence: TGTGCCAGCAGCCCTGGCAGGGTTGGCAATCAGCCCCAGCATTTT.

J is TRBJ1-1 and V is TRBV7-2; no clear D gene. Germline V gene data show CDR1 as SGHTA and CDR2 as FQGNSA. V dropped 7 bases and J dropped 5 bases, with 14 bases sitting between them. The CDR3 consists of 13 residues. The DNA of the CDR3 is TGTGCCAGCACCGCGGGGTGGGGTACTGAAGCTTTCTTT. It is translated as CASTAGWGTEAFF.

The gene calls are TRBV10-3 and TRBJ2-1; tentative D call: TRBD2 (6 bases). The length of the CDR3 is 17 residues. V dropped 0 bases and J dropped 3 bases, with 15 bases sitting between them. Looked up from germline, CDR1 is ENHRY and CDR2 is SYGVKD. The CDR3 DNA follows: TGTGCCATCAGTGAGTCTGAGTATAGCGGAAACTACAATGAGCAGTTCTTC. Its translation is CAISESEYSGNYNEQFF.

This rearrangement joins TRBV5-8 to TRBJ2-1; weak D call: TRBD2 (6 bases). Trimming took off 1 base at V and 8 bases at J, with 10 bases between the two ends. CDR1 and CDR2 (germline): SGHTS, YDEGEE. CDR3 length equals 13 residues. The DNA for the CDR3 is TGTGCCAGCAGCTTGCTAGCGATTGATGAGCAGTTCTTC. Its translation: CASSLLAIDEQFF.

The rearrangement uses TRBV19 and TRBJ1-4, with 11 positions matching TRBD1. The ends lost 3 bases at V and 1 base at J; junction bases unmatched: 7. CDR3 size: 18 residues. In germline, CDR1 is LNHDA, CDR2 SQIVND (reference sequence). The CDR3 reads CASSMWTGGVGTNEKLFF. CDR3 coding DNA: TGTGCCAGTAGTATGTGGACAGGGGGCGTTGGAACTAATGAAAAACTGTTTTTT.

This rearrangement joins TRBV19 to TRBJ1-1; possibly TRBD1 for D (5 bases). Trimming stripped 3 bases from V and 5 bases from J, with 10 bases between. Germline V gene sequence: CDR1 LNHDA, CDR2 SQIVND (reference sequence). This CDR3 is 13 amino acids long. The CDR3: CASSMGGRTEAFF. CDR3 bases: TGTGCCAGTAGTATGGGGGGAAGGACTGAAGCTTTCTTT.

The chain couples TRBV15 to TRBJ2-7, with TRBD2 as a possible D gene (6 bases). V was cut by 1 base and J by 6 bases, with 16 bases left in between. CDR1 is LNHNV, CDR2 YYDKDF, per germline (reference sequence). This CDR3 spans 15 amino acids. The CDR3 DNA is TGTGCCACCAGCAGAGGGGGCGGGGCCTCCGGCGAGCAGTACTTC. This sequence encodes CATSRGGGASGEQYF.

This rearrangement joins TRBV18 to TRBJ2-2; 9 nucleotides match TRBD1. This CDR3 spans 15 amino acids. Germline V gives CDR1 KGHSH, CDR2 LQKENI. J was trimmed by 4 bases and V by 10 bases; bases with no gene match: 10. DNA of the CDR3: TGTGCCACCTTGAACAGGGGGCAGAGCACCGGGGAGCTGTTTTTT. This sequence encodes CATLNRGQSTGELFF.

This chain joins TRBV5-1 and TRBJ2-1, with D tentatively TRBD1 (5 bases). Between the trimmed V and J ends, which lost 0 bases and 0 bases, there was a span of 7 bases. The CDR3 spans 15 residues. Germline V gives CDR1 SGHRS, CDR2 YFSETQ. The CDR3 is CASSLVGPSYNEQFF. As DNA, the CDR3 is TGCGCCAGCAGCTTGGTGGGGCCCTCCTACAATGAGCAGTTCTTC.

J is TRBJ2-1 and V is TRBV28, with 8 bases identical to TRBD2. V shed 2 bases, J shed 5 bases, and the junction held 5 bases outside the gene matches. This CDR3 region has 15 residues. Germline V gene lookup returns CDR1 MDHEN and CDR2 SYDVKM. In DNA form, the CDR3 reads TGTGCCAGCAGTTTACAGGCGGGAGGAAACAATGAGCAGTTCTTC. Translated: CASSLQAGGNNEQFF.

The CDR3 DNA sequence: TGTGCCAGCAGCTTAGAGGAGGGTAGGGTTGGCTACACCTTC. This codes for CASSLEEGRVGYTF. The chain couples TRBV7-9 to TRBJ1-2; D uncertain. CDR1 is SEHNR, CDR2 FQNEAQ, per germline (reference sequence). V was pared by 1 base and J by 7 bases, with 13 bases between. The CDR3 has 14 residues.

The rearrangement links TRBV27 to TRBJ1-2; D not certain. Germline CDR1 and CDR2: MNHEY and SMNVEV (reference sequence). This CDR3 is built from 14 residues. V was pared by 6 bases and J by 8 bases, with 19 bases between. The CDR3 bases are TGTGCCAGCAGCCAGAATGGGGTGGGGAGCGGCTACACCTTC. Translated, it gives CASSQNGVGSGYTF.

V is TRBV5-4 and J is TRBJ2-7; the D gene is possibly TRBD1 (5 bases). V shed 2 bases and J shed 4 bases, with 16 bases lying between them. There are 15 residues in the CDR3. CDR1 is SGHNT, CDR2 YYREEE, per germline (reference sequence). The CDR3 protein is CASSFLSRQGYEQYF. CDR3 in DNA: TGTGCCAGCAGCTTTCTCTCCAGGCAGGGTTACGAGCAGTACTTC. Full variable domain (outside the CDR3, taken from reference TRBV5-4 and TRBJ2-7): ETGVTQSPTHLIKTRGQQVTLRCSSQSGHNTVSWYQQALGQGPQFIFQYYREEENGRGNFPPRFSGLQFPNYSSELNVNALELDDSALYLCASSFLSRQGYEQYFGPGTRLTVT.

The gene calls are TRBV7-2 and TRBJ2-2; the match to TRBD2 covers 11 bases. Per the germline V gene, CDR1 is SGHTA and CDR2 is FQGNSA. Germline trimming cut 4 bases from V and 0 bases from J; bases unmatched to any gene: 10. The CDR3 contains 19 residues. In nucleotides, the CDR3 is TGTGCCAGCAGCTCCCCGCCGGGACTAGCGGCCTCGAACACCGGGGAGCTGTTTTTT. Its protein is CASSSPPGLAASNTGELFF.

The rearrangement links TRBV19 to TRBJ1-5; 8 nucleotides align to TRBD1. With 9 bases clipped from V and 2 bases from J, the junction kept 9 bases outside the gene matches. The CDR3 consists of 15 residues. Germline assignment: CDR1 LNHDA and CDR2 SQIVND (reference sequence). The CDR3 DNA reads TGTGCCAGCATGAGGACAGGGTATGGCAATCAGCCCCAGCATTTT. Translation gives CASMRTGYGNQPQHF.

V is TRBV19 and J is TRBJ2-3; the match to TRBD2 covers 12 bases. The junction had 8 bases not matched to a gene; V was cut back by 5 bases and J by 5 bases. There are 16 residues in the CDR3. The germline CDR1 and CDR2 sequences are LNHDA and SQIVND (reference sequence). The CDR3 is CASSSTSGRLEDTQYF. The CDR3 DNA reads TGTGCCAGTAGTTCGACTAGCGGGAGATTAGAAGATACGCAGTATTTT.

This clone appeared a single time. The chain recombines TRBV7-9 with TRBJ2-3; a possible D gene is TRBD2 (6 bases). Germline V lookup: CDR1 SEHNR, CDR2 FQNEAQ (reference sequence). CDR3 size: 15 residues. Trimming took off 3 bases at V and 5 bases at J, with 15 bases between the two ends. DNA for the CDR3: TGTGCCAGCAGCTTTATCGAGGGAGGAAAAGATACGCAGTATTTT. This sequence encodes CASSFIEGGKDTQYF.

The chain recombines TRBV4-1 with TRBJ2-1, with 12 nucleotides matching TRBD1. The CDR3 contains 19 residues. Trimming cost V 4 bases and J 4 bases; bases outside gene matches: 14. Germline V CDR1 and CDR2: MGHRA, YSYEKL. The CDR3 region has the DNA TGCGCCAGCAGCCTGGGACAGGGGGCCTGGGGAGGGCCATACAATGAGCAGTTCTTC. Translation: CASSLGQGAWGGPYNEQFF.

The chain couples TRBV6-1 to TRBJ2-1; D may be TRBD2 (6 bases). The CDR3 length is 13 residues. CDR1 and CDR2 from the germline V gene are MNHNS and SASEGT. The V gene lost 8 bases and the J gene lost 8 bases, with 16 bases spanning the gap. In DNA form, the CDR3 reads TGTGCCAGCCGGACGGACTATTTCTATGAGCAGTTCTTC. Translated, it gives CASRTDYFYEQFF.

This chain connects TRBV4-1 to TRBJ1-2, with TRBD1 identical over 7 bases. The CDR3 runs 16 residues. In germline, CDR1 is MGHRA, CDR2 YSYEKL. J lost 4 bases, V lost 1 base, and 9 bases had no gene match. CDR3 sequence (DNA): TGCGCCAGCAGCCAAGTCTCTGAGACAGGGTTCTATGGCTACACCTTC. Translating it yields CASSQVSETGFYGYTF.

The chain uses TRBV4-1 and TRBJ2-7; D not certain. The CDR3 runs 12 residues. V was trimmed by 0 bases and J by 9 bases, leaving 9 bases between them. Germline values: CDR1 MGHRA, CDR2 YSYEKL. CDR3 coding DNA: TGCGCCAGCAGCCAAGATATGGCACGGCAGTACTTC. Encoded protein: CASSQDMARQYF.

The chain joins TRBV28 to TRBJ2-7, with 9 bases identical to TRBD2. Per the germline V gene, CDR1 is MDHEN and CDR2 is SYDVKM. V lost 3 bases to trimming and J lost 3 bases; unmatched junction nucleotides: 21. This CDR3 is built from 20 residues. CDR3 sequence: CASSFGGHDKTGTSSYEQYF. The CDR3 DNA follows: TGTGCCAGCAGTTTTGGGGGACATGACAAAACCGGGACTAGCAGCTACGAGCAGTACTTC.

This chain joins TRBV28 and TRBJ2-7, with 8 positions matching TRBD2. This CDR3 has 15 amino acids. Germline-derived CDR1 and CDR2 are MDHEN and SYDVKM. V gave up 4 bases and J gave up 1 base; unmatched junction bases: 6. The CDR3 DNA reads TGTGCCAGCAGTTCTTGGCGGGAGGTTTCCTACGAGCAGTACTTC. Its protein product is CASSSWREVSYEQYF.

The CDR3 DNA reads TGTGCCAGCAGCCGGCTGGCGGGGGGGCCAGCGGATACGCAGTATTTT. Amino acid sequence: CASSRLAGGPADTQYF. The chain recombines TRBV4-2 with TRBJ2-3; 9 nucleotides align to TRBD2. Trimming at V came to 4 bases and at J to 6 bases, leaving 11 bases not matched to a gene. Per the germline V gene, CDR1 is LGHNA and CDR2 is YNFKEQ. There are 16 residues in the CDR3.

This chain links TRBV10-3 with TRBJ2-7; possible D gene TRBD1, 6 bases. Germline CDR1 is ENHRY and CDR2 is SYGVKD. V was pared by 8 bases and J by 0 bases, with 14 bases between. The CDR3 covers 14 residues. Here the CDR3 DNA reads TGTGCCATCCAGTCAGGACAGAGCTCCTACGAGCAGTACTTC. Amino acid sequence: CAIQSGQSSYEQYF.

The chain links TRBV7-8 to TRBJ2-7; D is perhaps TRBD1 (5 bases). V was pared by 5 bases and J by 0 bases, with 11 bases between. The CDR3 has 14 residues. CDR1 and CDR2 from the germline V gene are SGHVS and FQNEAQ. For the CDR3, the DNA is TGTGCCAGCAGCCCACAGGAGAACTCCTACGAGCAGTACTTC. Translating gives CASSPQENSYEQYF. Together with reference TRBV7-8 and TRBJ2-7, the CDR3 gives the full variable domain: GAGVSQSPRYKVAKRGQDVALRCDPISGHVSLFWYQQALGQGPEFLTYFQNEAQLDKSGLPSDRFFAERPEGSVSTLKIQRTQQEDSAVYLCASSPQENSYEQYFGPGTRLTVT.